Below are 22 T cell receptor beta chains sequenced from a single sample in a study of cytomegalovirus exposure and HLA in healthy donors. With 60 Vbeta and 13 Jbeta primers, the PCR was carried out. Data came from immunoSEQ multiplex PCR; TCRdb stores just in-frame clones and leaves some out. The table has some 210,000 clones, over 70% seen once. Sample: PBMCs. The receptor source for this set is a man under 40 in good health and CMV-seronegative.

The chain links TRBV6-6 to TRBJ2-7; TRBD2 is a possible D gene (6 bases). This CDR3 contains 14 residues. Trimming removed 6 bases from V and 0 bases from J, with 12 bases in between. Germline V gene data show CDR1 as MNHNY and CDR2 as SVGAGI (reference sequence). CDR3 nucleotide sequence: TGTGCCAGCAGAATGGGGACTCACTCCTACGAGCAGTACTTC. Its protein is CASRMGTHSYEQYF.

The V call is TRBV14, the J call TRBJ2-7, with 7 bases fitting TRBD1. Germline CDR1 reads SGHDN; CDR2 reads FVKESK. V was pared by 4 bases and J by 6 bases, with 12 bases of the junction left unmatched. The CDR3 has 15 residues. In DNA, the CDR3 is TGTGCCAGCAGCCCCCCGACAGGGTTTCGGGGCGAGCAGTACTTC. Its translation is CASSPPTGFRGEQYF.

The chain carries TRBV28 and TRBJ2-7, with 8 bases aligning to TRBD2. V shed 6 bases, J shed 2 bases, and the junction held 3 bases outside the gene matches. The CDR3 covers 13 residues. Looked up from germline, CDR1 is MDHEN and CDR2 is SYDVKM. The CDR3 coding sequence is TGTGCCAGCAGAAGCGGGAGCACCTACGAGCAGTACTTC. This codes for CASRSGSTYEQYF.

This chain joins TRBV5-1 and TRBJ1-2, with 11 bases fitting TRBD1. V trimming: 3 bases; J trimming: 2 bases; junction bases outside the gene matches: 3. There are 15 residues in the CDR3. The V gene's germline CDR1 is SGHRS and CDR2 YFSETQ. Written as DNA, the CDR3 is TGCGCCAGCAGCTCCGGACAGGGGGCGAACTATGGCTACACCTTC. Amino acid sequence: CASSSGQGANYGYTF.

This chain connects TRBV2 to TRBJ2-3, with D possibly matching TRBD2 (8 bases). The CDR3 sequence is 15 residues long. The V gene lost 6 bases and the J gene lost 3 bases, with 16 bases spanning the gap. Germline CDR1 reads SNHLY; CDR2 reads FYNNEI. The CDR3 loop is CASSQQGTRTDTQYF. Here the CDR3 DNA reads TGTGCCAGCAGCCAACAGGGGACTAGGACAGATACGCAGTATTTT.

The chain joins TRBV5-4 to TRBJ2-7, with 7 bases aligning to TRBD1. V trimming: 7 bases; J trimming: 2 bases; junction bases outside the gene matches: 9. Germline CDR1 is SGHNT and CDR2 is YYREEE (reference sequence). This CDR3 spans 14 amino acids. CDR3 nucleotide sequence: TGTGCCAGCGGAACAGGGGTTTCCGCCTACGAGCAGTACTTC. Its protein product is CASGTGVSAYEQYF.

The rearrangement links TRBV6-4 to TRBJ1-1; the D gene is possibly TRBD1 (5 bases). The CDR3 length is 14 residues. Germline-derived CDR1 and CDR2 are MRHNA and SNTAGT. The ends were cut back, 4 bases at V and 3 bases at J, with 12 bases in the middle. CDR3 region: CASSVGHGDTEAFF. In nucleotides, the CDR3 is TGTGCCAGCAGTGTCGGACACGGCGACACTGAAGCTTTCTTT.

The V gene is TRBV5-6, the J gene TRBJ2-7, with a possible D match to TRBD1 (6 bases). The germline CDR1 and CDR2 sequences are SGHDT and YYEEEE. This CDR3 has 13 amino acids. Trimming removed 4 bases from V and 0 bases from J, with 8 bases in between. CDR3 protein: CASSRQDSYEQYF. The CDR3 nucleotides read TGTGCCAGCAGCCGACAGGACTCCTACGAGCAGTACTTC.

The chain couples TRBV4-2 to TRBJ2-3; 11 nucleotides agree with TRBD2. The CDR3 is 18 amino acids. Germline loops: CDR1 LGHNA, CDR2 YNFKEQ. V lost 0 bases, J lost 2 bases, and 7 bases stayed unmatched. The CDR3 nucleotides read TGTGCCAGCAGCCAAGAAGGGCTAGCGGGGGGATACACAGATACGCAGTATTTT. This encodes CASSQEGLAGGYTDTQYF.

The gene calls are TRBV5-1 and TRBJ2-1; 9 bases map to TRBD2. The CDR3 has 15 amino acids. V lost 1 base, J lost 11 bases, and 10 bases stayed unmatched. Germline V gives CDR1 SGHRS, CDR2 YFSETQ. The chain's CDR3 is CASSLSTIAGAKQFF. The CDR3 nucleotides are TGCGCCAGCAGCTTGAGTACTATAGCGGGGGCTAAGCAGTTCTTC.

J is TRBJ2-7 and V is TRBV7-2, with 8 positions matching TRBD2. This CDR3 spans 15 amino acids. Germline CDR1 reads SGHTA; CDR2 reads FQGNSA. J gave up 4 bases and V 1 base, and 6 bases lay outside the gene matches. Here the CDR3 DNA reads TGTGCCAGCAGCTTAGGAAGCGGGAGTCCATACGAGCAGTACTTC. This gives the protein CASSLGSGSPYEQYF.

This clone was observed a single time. V gene TRBV21-1 combines with J gene TRBJ2-7; TRBD1, as called in the table, went unchecked against the DNA. TRBV21-1 counts as a pseudogene. This CDR3 comprises 19 residues. This CDR3 reads CASSKGEQGGPLDSYEQYF. DNA for the CDR3: TGTGCCAGCAGCAAAGGGGAACAGGGGGGACCCCTCGACTCCTACGAGCAGTACTTC.

The V and J genes are TRBV2 and TRBJ2-7; no reliable D call. The CDR3 has 16 amino acids. Trimming removed 3 bases from V and 2 bases from J, with 17 bases in between. Germline CDR1 is SNHLY and CDR2 is FYNNEI. The chain's CDR3 is CASSERSERAPYEQYF. CDR3 nucleotide sequence: TGTGCCAGCAGTGAGAGGTCGGAGAGAGCCCCCTACGAGCAGTACTTC.

V gene TRBV4-1 combines with J gene TRBJ2-3; 7 bases are a match to TRBD1. Germline V gene lookup returns CDR1 MGHRA and CDR2 YSYEKL. The CDR3 runs to 16 residues. The V segment lost 2 bases and the J segment 8 bases; nucleotides outside the gene matches: 13. CDR3 sequence reads: CASSQFRDSAWGTQYF. Here the CDR3 DNA reads TGCGCCAGCAGCCAATTCCGGGACAGCGCCTGGGGTACGCAGTATTTT.

The chain carries TRBV5-1 and TRBJ2-1; 8 bases are a match to TRBD1. There are 16 residues in the CDR3. The germline gives CDR1 SGHRS, CDR2 YFSETQ. J lost 6 bases, V lost 0 bases, and 8 bases had no gene match. This chain's CDR3 is CASSLGWRQGFNEQFF. The CDR3 nucleotides are TGCGCCAGCAGCTTGGGGTGGCGACAGGGGTTCAATGAGCAGTTCTTC.

V and J are TRBV28 and TRBJ2-1; 8 nucleotides match TRBD1. The trim removed 5 bases at V and 4 bases at J, leaving 7 bases unmatched. The CDR3 extends over 15 amino acids. Germline V lookup: CDR1 MDHEN, CDR2 SYDVKM. The CDR3 DNA reads TGTGCCAGCAGTATCAGGGGGCATGGTTACAATGAGCAGTTCTTC. This codes for CASSIRGHGYNEQFF.

This clone has a handful of counts. The V and J genes are TRBV6-4 and TRBJ1-5; D is uncertain. The CDR3 has 14 amino acids. Per germline, CDR1 MRHNA and CDR2 SNTAGT. Trimming cost V 3 bases and J 3 bases, with 9 bases left between them. The chain's CDR3 is CASSEGADNQPQHF. CDR3 DNA: TGTGCCAGCAGTGAGGGTGCGGACAATCAGCCCCAGCATTTT.

The V call is TRBV27, the J call TRBJ2-7; TRBD1 matches at 9 bases. Germline assignment: CDR1 MNHEY and CDR2 SMNVEV (reference sequence). CDR3 length equals 14 residues. V shed 5 bases and J 6 bases; nucleotides not matched to a gene: 8. CDR3 nucleotides: TGTGCCAGCAGTAAACAGGGGGCTCCCTCCGAGCAGTACTTC. This sequence encodes CASSKQGAPSEQYF.

The gene calls are TRBV19 and TRBJ2-2; 11 bases agree with TRBD1. This CDR3 spans 14 amino acids. CDR1 and CDR2 (germline): LNHDA, SQIVND (reference sequence). The trim removed 7 bases at V and 5 bases at J, leaving 3 bases unmatched. CDR3 DNA sequence: TGTGCCAGTACCGGACAGGGGGCAACCGGGGAGCTGTTTTTT. This codes for CASTGQGATGELFF.

The rearrangement uses TRBV29-1 and TRBJ2-7; 7 bases fit TRBD1. After removal of 8 bases from V and 0 bases from J, the junction contained 7 bases not matched to a gene. Germline assignment: CDR1 SQVTM and CDR2 ANQGSEA. This CDR3 spans 13 amino acids. The CDR3 loop is CSIRDRSSYEQYF. The CDR3 coding sequence is TGCAGCATTCGGGACAGAAGCTCCTACGAGCAGTACTTC.

The rearrangement uses TRBV7-2 and TRBJ2-7; the D gene is possibly TRBD2 (6 bases). The V end lost 6 bases, the J end lost 5 bases, and 17 bases lay between the germline ends. CDR1 and CDR2 (germline): SGHTA, FQGNSA. This CDR3 has 14 residues. This chain's CDR3 is CASRPPAGGHEQYF. CDR3 DNA sequence: TGTGCCAGCAGACCCCCGGCCGGGGGACACGAGCAGTACTTC.

The chain uses TRBV5-1 and TRBJ2-3; TRBD2 is a possible D gene (5 bases). Germline-derived CDR1 and CDR2 are SGHRS and YFSETQ. The V and J ends lost 4 bases and 0 bases respectively, with 12 bases between them. The CDR3 spans 15 residues. CDR3 nucleotides: TGCGCCAGCAGCATAGGAGGAACTAGCACAGATACGCAGTATTTT. It is translated as CASSIGGTSTDTQYF.